The next 18 T cell receptor beta chains were all read from a single sample in a study of identical twins' blood T cells. TCRdb itself ran the 5' RACE reads through MiXCR, one entry per CDR3 protein. Among roughly 340,000 distinct CDR3 sequences listed, about 28% were seen once. Sequencing input: PBMCs. These receptors all come from a woman between 18 and 49 years old in good health.

Comments on this clonotype: The junction does not match germline at one end; this may be a read error. This chain links TRBV7-2 with TRBJ1-2; D ambiguous. The CDR3 is 14 amino acids. Germline loops: CDR1 SGHTA, CDR2 FQGNSA. CDR3 DNA sequence: TGTGCCAGCAGCCAATACGGACCTAACTATGACTACACCTTC. It translates to CASSQYGPNYDYTF.

V and J are TRBV20-1 and TRBJ2-7, with 9 bases fitting TRBD1. Germline-derived CDR1 and CDR2 are DFQATT and SNEGSKA (reference sequence). J gave up 11 bases and V 5 bases, and 10 bases lay outside the gene matches. This CDR3 is 12 amino acids long. This CDR3 reads CSAGQDRGLKYF. The CDR3 DNA is TGCAGTGCTGGGCAGGACAGGGGTTTGAAGTACTTC.

Only a few counts were recorded for this clonotype. The chain has TRBV7-9 and TRBJ1-1; 8 bases line up with TRBD1. This CDR3 comprises 16 residues. Trimming cost V 5 bases and J 1 base; bases outside gene matches: 9. Per the germline V gene, CDR1 is SEHNR and CDR2 is FQNEAQ (reference sequence). The CDR3 sequence is CASSSTRTGKNTEAFF. CDR3 DNA: TGTGCCAGCAGCAGCACAAGGACAGGGAAGAACACTGAAGCTTTCTTT.

In DNA form, the CDR3 reads TGTGCCAGTACCCAGGCTAAGTCCCCGCATTTCGCGAACACCGGGGAGCTGTTTTTT. Protein product: CASTQAKSPHFANTGELFF. J is TRBJ2-2 and V is TRBV19, with D hard to call. V was cut by 7 bases and J by 0 bases, with 24 bases left in between. The CDR3 has 19 amino acids. Germline loops: CDR1 LNHDA, CDR2 SQIVND (reference sequence).

This clonotype was observed a handful of times. V usage is TRBV30 and J usage is TRBJ1-3; D is ambiguous. This CDR3 has 13 amino acids. Trimming cost V 1 base and J 1 base, with 5 bases left between them. The germline V gene encodes CDR1 GTSNPN and CDR2 SVGIG (reference sequence). CDR3 nucleotides: TGTGCCTGGAGTGCTGCTTCTGGAAACACCATATATTTT. It encodes CAWSAASGNTIYF.

This clonotype has more than one count but fewer than ten. The rearrangement links TRBV29-1 to TRBJ1-1; TRBD1 matches 7 bases. The CDR3 contains 13 residues. CDR1 is SQVTM, CDR2 ANQGSEA, per germline. After removal of 7 bases from V and 4 bases from J, the junction contained 9 bases not matched to a gene. As DNA, the CDR3 is TGCAGCGCCGCGACAGGGCAGGGCACTGAAGCTTTCTTT. This codes for CSAATGQGTEAFF.

V is TRBV5-1 and J is TRBJ2-7; D may be TRBD2 (6 bases). CDR1 and CDR2 (germline): SGHRS, YFSETQ. The CDR3 is made up of 17 amino acids. The V gene lost 0 bases and the J gene lost 3 bases, with 19 bases spanning the gap. In DNA, the CDR3 is TGCGCCAGCAGCTTGGTAACGACTAAGACTAGATTCTACGAGCAGTACTTC. Protein product: CASSLVTTKTRFYEQYF. Based on the CDR3 plus reference TRBV5-1 and TRBJ2-7, the full variable domain is KAGVTQTPRYLIKTRGQQVTLSCSPISGHRSVSWYQQTPGQGLQFLFEYFSETQRNKGNFPGRFSGRQFSNSRSEMNVSTLELGDSALYLCASSLVTTKTRFYEQYFGPGTRLTVT.

As concerns this clonotype: This may be a read error, as it is one base from a much larger clone. The chain joins TRBV3-1 to TRBJ1-2, with D perhaps TRBD1 (5 bases). CDR1 is LGHDT and CDR2 is YNNKEL in the germline V gene (reference sequence). This CDR3 is built from 15 residues. This chain's CDR3 is CTSSHADSASYGYTF. In DNA form, the CDR3 reads TGTACCAGCAGCCACGCAGACAGTGCTTCCTATGGCTACACCTTC. The full variable domain, with the rest looked up from reference TRBV3-1 and TRBJ1-2, is DTAVSQTPKYLVTQMGNDKSIKCEQNLGHDTMYWYKQDSKKFLKIMFSYNNKELIINETVPNRFSPKSPDKAHLNLHINSLELGDSAVYFCTSSHADSASYGYTFGSGTRLTVV.

A word on this clonotype: At one end the junction does not follow the germline gene, possibly because of a read error. The chain employs TRBV4-1 and TRBJ2-7, with D possibly matching TRBD2 (6 bases). The CDR3 length is 15 residues. Germline CDR1 MGHRA, CDR2 YSYEKL. As DNA, the CDR3 is TGCGCCAGCAGCCAAACCGGGAGCATCTCCTACGAGCGGTACTTC. It yields the protein CASSQTGSISYERYF.

The gene calls are TRBV14 and TRBJ2-1; D unclear. This CDR3 spans 16 amino acids. The V gene's germline CDR1 is SGHDN and CDR2 FVKESK. The V and J ends lost 5 bases and 0 bases respectively, with 14 bases between them. CDR3 nucleotides: TGTGCCAGCAGCGGTCTAGGACGGAGCTCCTACAATGAGCAGTTCTTC. It specifies CASSGLGRSSYNEQFF.

The sample holds one count of this clonotype. A much more abundant neighbour one base away suggests this may be a read error. This chain connects TRBV20-1 to TRBJ2-1; 8 bases align to TRBD2. This CDR3 comprises 16 residues. The V gene's germline CDR1 is DFQATT and CDR2 SNEGSKA (reference sequence). CDR3 sequence: CSARDPSRGDYNQQFF. DNA for the CDR3: TGCAGTGCTAGAGATCCGTCGCGGGGGGACTACAATCAGCAGTTCTTC.

The V and J genes are TRBV12-3 or TRBV12-4 and TRBJ2-3; D is uncertain. CDR3 length equals 15 residues. The V and J ends lost 4 bases and 0 bases respectively, with 11 bases between them. CDR3 sequence reads: CASSSGFLSTDTQYF. In DNA form, the CDR3 reads TGTGCCAGCAGTTCCGGCTTTCTTAGCACAGATACGCAGTATTTT.

As concerns this clonotype: A much larger clone lies one base from this, so it may be a read error. The V and J genes are TRBV12-3 or TRBV12-4 and TRBJ2-3, with 7 bases aligning to TRBD2. The CDR3 is 14 residues long. As DNA, the CDR3 is TGTGCCAGCATTCCCGGGAGGAGCACATATACGCAGTATTTT. This sequence encodes CASIPGRSTYTQYF.

The chain joins TRBV29-1 to TRBJ2-1; the match to TRBD1 covers 7 bases. The CDR3 is made up of 13 amino acids. Germline V lookup: CDR1 SQVTM, CDR2 ANQGSEA. The trim removed 6 bases at V and 4 bases at J, leaving 6 bases unmatched. For the CDR3, the DNA is TGCAGCGTGACAGGGTCACTATACAATGAGCAGTTCTTC. Its protein is CSVTGSLYNEQFF.

The gene calls are TRBV7-9 and TRBJ2-3, with D unresolved. Germline CDR1 is SEHNR and CDR2 is FQNEAQ (reference sequence). The length of the CDR3 is 14 residues. V was shortened by 5 bases and J by 2 bases, with 11 bases between the two germline ends. The CDR3 sequence: CASSPNKPTDTQYF. The CDR3 DNA sequence: TGTGCCAGCAGCCCTAACAAACCCACAGATACGCAGTATTTT.

CDR3 nucleotide sequence: TGTGCCACCAGCAGTGTTCAGCAGGGGGTCACTGAAGCTTTCTTT. Translated: CATSSVQQGVTEAFF. The chain links TRBV15 to TRBJ1-1; TRBD1 agrees at 7 bases. The junction had 8 bases not matched to a gene; V was cut back by 3 bases and J by 4 bases. Per germline, CDR1 LNHNV and CDR2 YYDKDF (reference sequence). This CDR3 comprises 15 residues.

This clonotype was seen a single time. A junction end diverges from the germline sequence, so it may reflect a read error. CDR3 DNA: TGTGCTAGCAGCTTAGGAATGGCGGGGGTCGCAGATACGCAGTATTTT. As protein: CASSLGMAGVADTQYF. The rearrangement uses TRBV7-7 and TRBJ2-3, with 7 positions matching TRBD2. This CDR3 spans 16 amino acids. CDR1 is SSHAT and CDR2 is FNYEAQ in the germline V gene (reference sequence). Variable domain in full (rest from reference TRBV7-7 and TRBJ2-3): GAGVSQSPRYKVTKRGQDVTLRCDPISSHATLYWYQQALGQGPEFLTYFNYEAQPDKSGLPSDRFSAERPEGSISTLTIQRTEQRDSAMYRCASSLGMAGVADTQYFGPGTRLTVL.

This clonotype was observed a few times. The chain carries TRBV29-1 and TRBJ1-5, with 7 bases matching TRBD1. The length of the CDR3 is 15 residues. CDR1 is SQVTM, CDR2 ANQGSEA, per germline. The V segment lost 5 bases and the J segment 4 bases; nucleotides outside the gene matches: 11. The CDR3 loop reads CSVLEQGKLNQPQHF. CDR3 DNA: TGCAGCGTTTTAGAACAGGGGAAATTAAATCAGCCCCAGCATTTT.